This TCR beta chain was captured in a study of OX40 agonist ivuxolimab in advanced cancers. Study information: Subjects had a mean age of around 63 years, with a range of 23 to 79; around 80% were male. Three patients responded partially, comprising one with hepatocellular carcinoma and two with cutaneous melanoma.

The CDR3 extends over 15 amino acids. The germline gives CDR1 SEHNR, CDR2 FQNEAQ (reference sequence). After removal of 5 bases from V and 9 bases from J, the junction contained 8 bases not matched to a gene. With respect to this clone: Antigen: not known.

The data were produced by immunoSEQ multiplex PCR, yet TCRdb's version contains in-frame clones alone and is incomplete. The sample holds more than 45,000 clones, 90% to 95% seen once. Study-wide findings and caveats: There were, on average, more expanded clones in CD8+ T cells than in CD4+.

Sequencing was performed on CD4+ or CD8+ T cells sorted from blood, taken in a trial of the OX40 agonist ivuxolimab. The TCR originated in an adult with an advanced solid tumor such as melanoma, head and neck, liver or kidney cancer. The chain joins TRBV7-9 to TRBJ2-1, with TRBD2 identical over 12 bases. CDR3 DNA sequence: TGTGCCAGCAGCCCGACTAGCGGGAGTGGTAGTGAGCAGTTCTTC. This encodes CASSPTSGSGSEQFF. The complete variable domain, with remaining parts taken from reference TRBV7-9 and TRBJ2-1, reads DTGVSQNPRHKITKRGQNVTFRCDPISEHNRLYWYRQTLGQGPEFLTYFQNEAQLEKSRLLSDRFSAERPKGSFSTLEIQRTEQGDSAMYLCASSPTSGSGSEQFFGPGTRLTVL.